This T cell receptor (beta chain) came from a study of blood T cell repertoires in COVID-19. In the authors' methods: Nucleated cell number was recorded as an estimate derived from reference gene primer amplification. TCRdb's table, derived via immunoSEQ multiplex PCR, lists solely in-frame clones and lacks some. The V and J calls and the clone size are those of that table, but D and trimming were determined from the DNA. The sample holds roughly 80,000 clones, 90% to 95% seen once. The CDR3 sequence is 12 residues long. Deletions cut 5 bases from V and 7 bases from J, with 11 bases between. Sequencing was done on a sample of peripheral blood. The gene calls are TRBV12-3 or TRBV12-4 and TRBJ1-1, with D maybe TRBD1 (6 bases). This sequence originates from a man in his sixties with acute or convalescent COVID-19. Here the CDR3 DNA reads TGTGCCAGCAGTCCATACAGGGATGAAGCTTTCTTT. Its translation is CASSPYRDEAFF.